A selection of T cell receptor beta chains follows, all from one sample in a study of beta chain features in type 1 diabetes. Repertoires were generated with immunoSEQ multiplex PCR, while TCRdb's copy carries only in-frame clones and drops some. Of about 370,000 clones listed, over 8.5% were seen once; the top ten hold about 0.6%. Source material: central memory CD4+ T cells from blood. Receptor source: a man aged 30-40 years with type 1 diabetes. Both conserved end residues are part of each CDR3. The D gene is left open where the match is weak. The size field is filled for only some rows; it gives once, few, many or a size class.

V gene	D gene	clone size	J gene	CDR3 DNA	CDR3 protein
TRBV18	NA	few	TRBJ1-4	TGTGCCAGCTCGCCCGGGACGGCCTCTAATGAAAAACTGTTTTTT	CASSPGTASNEKLFF
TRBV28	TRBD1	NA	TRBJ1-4	TGTGCCAGCAGTATTTCGACAGGGCCGAGTGAAAAACTGTTTTTT	CASSISTGPSEKLFF
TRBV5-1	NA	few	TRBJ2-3	TGCGCCAGCAGCTACCTGGGGACCCAAGATACGCAGTATTTT	CASSYLGTQDTQYF
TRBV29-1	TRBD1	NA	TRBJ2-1	TGCAGCGTTGAAGCCGGGACAGGGGGCTCCCCCTCCTACAATGAGCAGTTCTTC	CSVEAGTGGSPSYNEQFF
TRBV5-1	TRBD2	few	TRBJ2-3	TGCGCCAGCAGCTTGGTTAGCGGGAGGGCCACAGATACGCAGTATTTT	CASSLVSGRATDTQYF
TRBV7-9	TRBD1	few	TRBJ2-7	TGTGCCAGCAGCTTGGCCGGGACAGGGGACGAGCAGTACTTC	CASSLAGTGDEQYF
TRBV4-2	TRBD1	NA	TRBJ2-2	TGTGCCAGCAGCCAAGGACAGGGGGCTTCCACCGGGGAGCTGTTTTTT	CASSQGQGASTGELFF
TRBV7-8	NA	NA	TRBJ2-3	TGTGCCAGCAGCTTAGCTACAGGCAGGGCAGATACGCAGTATTTT	CASSLATGRADTQYF
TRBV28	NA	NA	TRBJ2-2	TGTGCCAGCAGCTCAAACACCGGGGAGCTGTTTTTT	CASSSNTGELFF
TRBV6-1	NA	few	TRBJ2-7	TGTGCCAGCAGTGAAGACAGGACTGCTCAGTACTTC	CASSEDRTAQYF
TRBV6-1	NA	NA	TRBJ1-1	TGTGCCAGCAGTGAATGGTCAGTTGAAGCTTTCTTT	CASSEWSVEAFF
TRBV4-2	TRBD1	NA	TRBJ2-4	TGTGCCAGCAGCCAAGAACTCGGGACAGTTAGAAACATTCAGTACTTC	CASSQELGTVRNIQYF
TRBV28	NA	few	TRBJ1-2	TGTGCCAGCAGTCAAGGGACAATCTATGGCTACACCTTC	CASSQGTIYGYTF
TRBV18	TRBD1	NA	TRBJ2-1	TGTGCCAGCTCACCACGACAGGGGGCATTAGGAAATGAGCAGTTCTTC	CASSPRQGALGNEQFF
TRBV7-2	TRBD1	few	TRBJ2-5	TGTGCCAGCAGCTTAGCCGGACAGGTCCAGTACTTC	CASSLAGQVQYF
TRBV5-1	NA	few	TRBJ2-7	TGCGCCAGCAGACGTTCCGAGGTCAGGGGAGGCGAGCAGTACTTC	CASRRSEVRGGEQYF
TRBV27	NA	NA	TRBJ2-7	TGTGCCAGCAGTTCAACGCCTAGCGAGGGGAGATTGGAGCAGTACTTC	CASSSTPSEGRLEQYF
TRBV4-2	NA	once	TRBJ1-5	TGTGCCAGCAGCCAAGATGGGCAATTCAATCAGCCCCAGCATTTT	CASSQDGQFNQPQHF
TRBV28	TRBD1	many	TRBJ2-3	TGTGCCAGCAGTCCCCGGGACAGGGACTCAGATACGCAGTATTTT	CASSPRDRDSDTQYF
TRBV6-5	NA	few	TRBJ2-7	TGTGCCACCAGCACCAGGGGGGTGGACGAGCAGTACTTC	CATSTRGVDEQYF
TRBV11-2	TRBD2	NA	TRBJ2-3	TGTGCCAGCAGCTTAGGCGGGGGGCGAATTACAGATACGCAGTATTTT	CASSLGGGRITDTQYF
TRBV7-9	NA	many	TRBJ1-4	TGTGCCAGCAGAGCCAATCTGGGCGGTACAGAAAAACTGTTTTTT	CASRANLGGTEKLFF
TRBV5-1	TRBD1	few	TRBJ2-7	TGCGCCAGCAGCTTAGGGACAGGGGGCTCCGAGCAGTACTTC	CASSLGTGGSEQYF
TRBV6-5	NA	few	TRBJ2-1	TGTGCCAGCAGTTATGAGGGGCTTAAGCGGTTTAATGAGCAGTTCTTC	CASSYEGLKRFNEQFF
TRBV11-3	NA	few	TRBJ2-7	TGTGCCAGCAGCTTAAGTGACCGTCCCTACGAGCAGTACTTC	CASSLSDRPYEQYF
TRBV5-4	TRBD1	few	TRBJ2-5	TGTGCCAGCAGCCCGGGACAGGGGGCAGGAGAGACCCAGTACTTC	CASSPGQGAGETQYF